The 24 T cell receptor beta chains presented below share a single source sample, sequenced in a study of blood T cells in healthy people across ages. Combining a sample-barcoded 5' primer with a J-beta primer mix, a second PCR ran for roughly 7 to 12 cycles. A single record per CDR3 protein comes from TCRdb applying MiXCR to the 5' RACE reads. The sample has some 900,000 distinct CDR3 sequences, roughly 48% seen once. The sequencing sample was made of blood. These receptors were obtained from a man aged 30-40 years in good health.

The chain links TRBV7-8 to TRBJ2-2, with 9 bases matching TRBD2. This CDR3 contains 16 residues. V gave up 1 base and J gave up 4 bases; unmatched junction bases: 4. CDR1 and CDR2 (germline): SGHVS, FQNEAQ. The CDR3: CASSLVAGVSTGELFF. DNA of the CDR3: TGTGCCAGCAGCTTAGTAGCGGGGGTGAGCACCGGGGAGCTGTTTTTT.

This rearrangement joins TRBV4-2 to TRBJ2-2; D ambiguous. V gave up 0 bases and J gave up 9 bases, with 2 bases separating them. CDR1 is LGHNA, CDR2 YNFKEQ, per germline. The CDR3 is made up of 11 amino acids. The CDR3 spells CASSQDRELFF. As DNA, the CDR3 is TGTGCCAGCAGCCAAGATCGGGAGCTGTTTTTT.

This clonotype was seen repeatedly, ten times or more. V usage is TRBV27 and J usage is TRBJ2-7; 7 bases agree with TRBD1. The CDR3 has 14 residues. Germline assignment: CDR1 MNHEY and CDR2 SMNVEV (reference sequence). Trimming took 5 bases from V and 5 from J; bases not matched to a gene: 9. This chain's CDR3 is CASSPLGQYHEQYF. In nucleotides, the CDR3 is TGTGCCAGCAGTCCGCTGGGACAGTATCACGAGCAGTACTTC.

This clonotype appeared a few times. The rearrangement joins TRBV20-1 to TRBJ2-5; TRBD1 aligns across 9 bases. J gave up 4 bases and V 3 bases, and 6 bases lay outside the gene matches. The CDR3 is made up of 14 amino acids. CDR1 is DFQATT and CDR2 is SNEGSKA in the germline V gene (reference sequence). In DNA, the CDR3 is TGCAGTGCTAGGTTGAACAGGGGGCTAGAGACCCAGTACTTC. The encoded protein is CSARLNRGLETQYF.

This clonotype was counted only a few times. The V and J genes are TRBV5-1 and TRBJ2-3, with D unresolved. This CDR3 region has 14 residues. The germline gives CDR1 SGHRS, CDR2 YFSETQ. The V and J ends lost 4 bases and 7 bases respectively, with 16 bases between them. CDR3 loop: CASSTDPAANTQYF. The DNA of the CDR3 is TGCGCCAGCAGCACCGACCCTGCGGCTAATACGCAGTATTTT.

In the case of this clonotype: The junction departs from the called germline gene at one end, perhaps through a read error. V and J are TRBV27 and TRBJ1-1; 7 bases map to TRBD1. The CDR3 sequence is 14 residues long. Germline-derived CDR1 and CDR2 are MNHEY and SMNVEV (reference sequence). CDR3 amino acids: CASRNRGPNTQAFF. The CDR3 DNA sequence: TGTGCCAGCAGAAACAGGGGCCCGAACACTCAAGCTTTCTTT.

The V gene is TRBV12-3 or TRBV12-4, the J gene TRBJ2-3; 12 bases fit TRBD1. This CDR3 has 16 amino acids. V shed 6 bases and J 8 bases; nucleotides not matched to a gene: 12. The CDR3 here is CASRTTGQGAGGTQYF. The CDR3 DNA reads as TGTGCCAGCAGGACGACGGGACAGGGGGCAGGTGGTACGCAGTATTTT.

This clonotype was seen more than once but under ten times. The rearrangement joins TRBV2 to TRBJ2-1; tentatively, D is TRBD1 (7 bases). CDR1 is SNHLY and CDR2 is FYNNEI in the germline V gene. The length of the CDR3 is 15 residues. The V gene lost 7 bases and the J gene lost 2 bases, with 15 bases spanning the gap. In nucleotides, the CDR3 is TGTGCCAGCAACCAGGGGGGCAGTCCCTACAATGAGCAGTTCTTC. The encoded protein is CASNQGGSPYNEQFF.

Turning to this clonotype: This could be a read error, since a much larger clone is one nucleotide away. In DNA form, the CDR3 reads TGTGCCAGCATTTTATCGACAGACTACGAGCAGTACTTC. This sequence encodes CASILSTDYEQYF. This chain uses TRBV27 with TRBJ2-7; possibly TRBD1 for D (5 bases). The germline V gene encodes CDR1 MNHEY and CDR2 SMNVEV (reference sequence). The CDR3 runs to 13 residues.

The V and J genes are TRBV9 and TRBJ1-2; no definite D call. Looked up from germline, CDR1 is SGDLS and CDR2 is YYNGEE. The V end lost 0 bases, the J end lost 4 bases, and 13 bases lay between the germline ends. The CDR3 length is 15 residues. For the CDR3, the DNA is TGTGCCAGCAGCGTAGTAGAGAATATGCCCTATGGCTACACCTTC. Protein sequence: CASSVVENMPYGYTF.

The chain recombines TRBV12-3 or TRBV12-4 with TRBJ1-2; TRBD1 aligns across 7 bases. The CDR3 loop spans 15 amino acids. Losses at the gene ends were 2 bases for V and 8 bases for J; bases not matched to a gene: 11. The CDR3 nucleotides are TGTGCCAGCAGTTTAACCCTGGCAGGGGGAGGCGGCTACACCTTC. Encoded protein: CASSLTLAGGGGYTF.

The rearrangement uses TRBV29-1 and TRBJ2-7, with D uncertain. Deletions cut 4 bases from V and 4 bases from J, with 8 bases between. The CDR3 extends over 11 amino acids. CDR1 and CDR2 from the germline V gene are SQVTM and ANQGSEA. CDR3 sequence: CSVGHGYEQYF. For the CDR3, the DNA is TGCAGCGTTGGGCACGGGTACGAGCAGTACTTC.

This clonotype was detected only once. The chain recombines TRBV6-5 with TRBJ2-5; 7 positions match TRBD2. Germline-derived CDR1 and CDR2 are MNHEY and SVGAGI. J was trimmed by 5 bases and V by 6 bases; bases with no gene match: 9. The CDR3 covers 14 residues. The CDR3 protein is CASRSGGRGETQYF. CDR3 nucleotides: TGTGCCAGCAGGTCGGGGGGTCGGGGGGAGACCCAGTACTTC.

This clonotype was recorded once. CDR3 protein: CARQDRENTGELFF. In DNA, the CDR3 is TGTGCCAGACAAGACAGGGAGAACACCGGGGAGCTGTTTTTT. V gene TRBV2 combines with J gene TRBJ2-2; 7 bases are shared with TRBD1. The germline CDR1 and CDR2 sequences are SNHLY and FYNNEI. CDR3 length: 14 residues. Germline trimming cut 9 bases from V and 1 base from J; bases unmatched to any gene: 5.

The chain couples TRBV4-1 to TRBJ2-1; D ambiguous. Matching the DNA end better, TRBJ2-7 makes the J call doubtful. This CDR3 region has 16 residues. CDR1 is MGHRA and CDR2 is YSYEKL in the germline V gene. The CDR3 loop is CASSGRAVPSYNEQYF. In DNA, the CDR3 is TGCGCCAGCAGCGGACGGGCGGTACCTTCCTACAATGAGCAGTACTTC.

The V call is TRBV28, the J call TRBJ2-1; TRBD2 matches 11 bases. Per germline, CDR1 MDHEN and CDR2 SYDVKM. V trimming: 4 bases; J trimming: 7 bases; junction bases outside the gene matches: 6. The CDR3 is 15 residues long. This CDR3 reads CASSSPSGGSNEQFF. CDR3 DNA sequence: TGTGCCAGCAGTTCCCCTAGCGGGGGGAGTAATGAGCAGTTCTTC.

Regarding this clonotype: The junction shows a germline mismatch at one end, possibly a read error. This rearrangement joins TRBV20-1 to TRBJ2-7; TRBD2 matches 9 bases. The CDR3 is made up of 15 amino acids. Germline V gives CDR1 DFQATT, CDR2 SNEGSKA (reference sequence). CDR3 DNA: TGCCGTGCTGCAAATAGCGGGGGTAAAGGATACGAGCAGTACTTC. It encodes CRAANSGGKGYEQYF.

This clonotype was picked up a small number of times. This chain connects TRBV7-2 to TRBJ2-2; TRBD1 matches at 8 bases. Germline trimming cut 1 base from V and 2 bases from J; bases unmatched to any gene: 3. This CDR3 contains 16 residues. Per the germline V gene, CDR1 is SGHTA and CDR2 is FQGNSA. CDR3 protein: CASSLGGQGNTGELFF. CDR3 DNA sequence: TGTGCCAGCAGCTTAGGAGGACAGGGAAACACCGGGGAGCTGTTTTTT.

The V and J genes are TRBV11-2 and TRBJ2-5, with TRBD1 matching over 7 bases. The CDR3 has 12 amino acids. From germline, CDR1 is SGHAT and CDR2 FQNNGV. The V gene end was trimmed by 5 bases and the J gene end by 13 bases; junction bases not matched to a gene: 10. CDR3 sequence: CASSLGTAELYF. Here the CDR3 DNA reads TGTGCCAGCAGCCTCGGGACAGCCGAGCTGTACTTC.

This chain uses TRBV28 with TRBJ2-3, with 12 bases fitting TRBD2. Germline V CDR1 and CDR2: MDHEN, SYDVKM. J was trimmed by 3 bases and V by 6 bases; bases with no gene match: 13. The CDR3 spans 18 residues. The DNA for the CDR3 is TGTGCCAGCAGGCCGACCCGGACTAGCGGGGTCGGAACAGATACGCAGTATTTT. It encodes CASRPTRTSGVGTDTQYF.

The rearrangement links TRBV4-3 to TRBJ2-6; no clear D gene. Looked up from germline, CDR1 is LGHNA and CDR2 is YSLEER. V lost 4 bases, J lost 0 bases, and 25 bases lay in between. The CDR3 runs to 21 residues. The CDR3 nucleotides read TGCGCCAGCAGCCTAAGAAGGGCGGACCGAAGATATTCCTCTGGGGCCAACGTCCTGACTTTC. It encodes CASSLRRADRRYSSGANVLTF.

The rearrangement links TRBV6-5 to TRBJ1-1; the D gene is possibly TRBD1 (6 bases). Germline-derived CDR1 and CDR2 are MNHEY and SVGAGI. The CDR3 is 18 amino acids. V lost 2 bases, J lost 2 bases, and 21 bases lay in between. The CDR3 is CASSYKQGAAYSNTEAFF. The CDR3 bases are TGTGCCAGCAGTTACAAACAGGGAGCGGCCTACTCAAACACTGAAGCTTTCTTT.

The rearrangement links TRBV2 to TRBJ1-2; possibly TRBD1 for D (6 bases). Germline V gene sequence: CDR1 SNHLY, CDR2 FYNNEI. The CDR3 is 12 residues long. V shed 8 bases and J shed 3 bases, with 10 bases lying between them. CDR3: CASAGEDYGYTF. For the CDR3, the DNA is TGTGCCAGCGCAGGGGAGGACTATGGCTACACCTTC.

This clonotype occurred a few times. CDR3 sequence: CASGGRYNEQFF. The DNA of the CDR3 is TGTGCCAGCGGGGGCAGATACAATGAGCAGTTCTTC. The chain joins TRBV12-3 or TRBV12-4 to TRBJ2-1; D is perhaps TRBD1 (6 bases). Deletions cut 8 bases from V and 4 bases from J, with 9 bases between. CDR3 size: 12 residues.